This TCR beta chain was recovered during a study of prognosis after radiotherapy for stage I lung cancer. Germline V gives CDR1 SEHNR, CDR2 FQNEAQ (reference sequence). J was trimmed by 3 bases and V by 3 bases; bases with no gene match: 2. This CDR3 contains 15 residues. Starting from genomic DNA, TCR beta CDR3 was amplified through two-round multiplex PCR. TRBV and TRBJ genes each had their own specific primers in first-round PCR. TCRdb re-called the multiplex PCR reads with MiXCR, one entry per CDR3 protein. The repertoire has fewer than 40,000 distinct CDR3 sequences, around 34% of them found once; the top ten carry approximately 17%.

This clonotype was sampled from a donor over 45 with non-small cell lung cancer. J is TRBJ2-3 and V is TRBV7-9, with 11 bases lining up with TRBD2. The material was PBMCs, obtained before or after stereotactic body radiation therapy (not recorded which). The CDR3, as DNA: TGTGCCAGCAGCTTTAGCGGGGGGGCAACAGATACGCAGTATTTT. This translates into CASSFSGGATDTQYF.